Here is one TCR beta chain with its context. RNA amounts of about 0.5 to 1 ug underwent reverse transcription with random hexamers. TCRdb recomputed calls from the immunoSEQ multiplex PCR reads with MiXCR, one row per CDR3 protein. Of fewer than 150,000 distinct CDR3 sequences in the sample, nearly 95% were seen once. CDR1 is KGHSH and CDR2 is LQKENI in the germline V gene. This CDR3 is 14 amino acids long. V lost 4 bases and J lost 6; bases outside the gene matches: 8. The entry originates in a study of CD8 T cells in Susac syndrome. The TCR sequence derives from a human donor in good health. The rearrangement uses TRBV18 and TRBJ1-2; 7 bases are shared with TRBD1. The sequenced sample was CD4+ T cells from PBMCs. CDR3: CASSRTGQGDGYTF. In DNA, the CDR3 is TGTGCCAGCTCACGCACCGGGCAGGGGGATGGCTACACCTTC.